Sequencing of this TCR beta chain was carried out in a study of blood T cell repertoires in COVID-19 (dated by TCRdb to the early 2020s). For the study in its entirety: Samples covering the acute and convalescent phases of COVID-19 were provided by collaborators in the United States, Italy and Spain. The material from the prospective study consisted of cDNA or gDNA derived from T cells, B-cell-depleted T cells, or PBMCs. The dataset comprised deeply sampled blood TCRbeta repertoires from subjects exposed to, actively infected with, or recovered from COVID-19. A freely available public database, intended as a resource for researchers studying the immune response to SARS-CoV-2, is where the repertoires were released. Samples were obtained from the ongoing ImmuneRACE study (first 160 participants) and from over 1,000 subjects provided by 6 global collaborators. The sample metadata nearly always contained a de-identified subject ID, COVID-19 status, age in years and sex. Where available, HLA class I and class II types were obtained from metadata supplied by the sample provider rather than from assay-based typing. Overall study results and their limits: Clinical and demographic metadata were provided uncurated, with the amount varying by source and participant.

The immunoSEQ Assay, a bias-controlled multiplex PCR, was used to amplify TCRbeta CDR3 regions from genomic DNA. The original methods were these. The number of nucleated cells in each sample was estimated by amplification of reference gene primers within the assay. To quantify the absolute abundance of each unique TCRbeta CDR3 rearrangement, sequence reads were collapsed and filtered. Productive Simpson clonality was computed per sample as the square root of Simpson's diversity index over productive rearrangements. In its TCRdb copy, this immuneACCESS table keeps in-frame sequences only and misses some clones. Where compared with another copy, unresolved V genes explain less than half of these, and the others have no known cause. The DNA gave D and trimming, while V, J and clone size come from that table. For this sample there are fewer than 300,000 clones; about 85% appear just once. The ten largest clones represent less than 15% of the sample.

A word on this clone: Its antigen is not yet known. No much larger clonotype is one base removed from it; base qualities were not supplied.

The collaborating institutions used their own protocols to collect whole blood in K2EDTA tubes. Collaborator samples were shipped for TCRbeta analysis as frozen whole blood, isolated PBMCs, or DNA extracted from either sample type. From its cysteine to its phenylalanine, the CDR3 spans 16 amino acids. Of all the DNA, just the CDR3 is kept, 48 bases in frame from base 1. The germline V and J ends show losses of 5 bases and 2 bases respectively, and no gene match explains 11 bases of the junction. The germline V gene encodes CDR1 SEHNR and CDR2 FQNEAQ (reference sequence). The chain couples TRBV7-9 to TRBJ1-1; 7 nucleotides in the junction match TRBD1. The receptor was isolated from a human donor in a cohort sampled during active COVID-19. Sequenced sample: peripheral blood. The sequenced DNA: TGTGCCAGCAGCCCATGGACAGGAGGAGGCAACACTGAAGCTTTCTTT. Its translation reads: CASSPWTGGGNTEAFF. With the rest looked up from the reference TRBV7-9 and TRBJ1-1 genes rather than sequenced, the full variable domain is DTGVSQNPRHKITKRGQNVTFRCDPISEHNRLYWYRQTLGQGPEFLTYFQNEAQLEKSRLLSDRFSAERPKGSFSTLEIQRTEQGDSAMYLCASSPWTGGGNTEAFFGQGTRLTVV.